The 16 T cell receptor beta chains below were found in one sample sequenced in a study of shared clonotypes between healthy human individuals. CD45RO-negative CD8 cells positively selected for CCR7 made up the naive population, which excluded terminally differentiated effector memory CD45RA+ cells. Only in-frame clones appear in the TCRdb table, and some are missing; sequencing was by immunoSEQ multiplex PCR. This table holds hundreds of thousands of clones, roughly 95% found once. The sequenced material came from naive CD8+ T cells sorted from blood. Every receptor here comes from a woman in her twenties or thirties in good health.

The CDR3 nucleotides read TGTGCCAGCAGCTTAGTAGGTCTAGGCACCTACAATGAGCAGTTCTTC. As protein: CASSLVGLGTYNEQFF. The rearrangement uses TRBV13 and TRBJ2-1; unclear D gene. The CDR3 is 16 amino acids. Trimming removed 1 base at V and 2 bases at J, with 12 bases between. CDR1 and CDR2 (germline): PRHDT, FYEKMQ (reference sequence).

This clone was seen a single time. The gene calls are TRBV11-2 and TRBJ2-6, with D perhaps TRBD1 (6 bases). Per the germline V gene, CDR1 is SGHAT and CDR2 is FQNNGV. V was shortened by 1 base and J by 3 bases, with 10 bases between the two germline ends. This CDR3 is built from 16 residues. The CDR3 DNA sequence: TGTGCCAGCAGCTTAGTTGGGGGCTTTGGGGCCAACGTCCTGACTTTC. It codes for CASSLVGGFGANVLTF.

This clone came up once. The chain uses TRBV28 and TRBJ1-4; D remains ambiguous. The CDR3 totals 14 residues. Per the germline V gene, CDR1 is MDHEN and CDR2 is SYDVKM. Deletions cut 6 bases from V and 8 bases from J, with 16 bases between. The CDR3 region has the DNA TGTGCCAGCAGCCCCCGAGACGGTTGGGAAAAACTGTTTTTT. This codes for CASSPRDGWEKLFF.

The rearrangement links TRBV11-3 to TRBJ2-3; D remains unclear. The CDR3 is 15 residues long. Trimming left V 1 base short and J 1 base short, with 9 bases between. Germline V lookup: CDR1 SGHNT, CDR2 YENEEA. This chain's CDR3 is CASSLGRSGTDTQYF. The CDR3 region has the DNA TGTGCCAGCAGCTTAGGGCGGTCCGGCACAGATACGCAGTATTTT.

The chain carries TRBV4-1 and TRBJ1-5, with 7 bases fitting TRBD1. The V and J ends lost 1 base and 3 bases, in that order; junction bases with no gene match: 6. Germline V CDR1 and CDR2: MGHRA, YSYEKL. This CDR3 spans 16 amino acids. The CDR3 is CASSQVYGTDNQPQHF. CDR3 DNA sequence: TGCGCCAGCAGCCAAGTATACGGGACAGACAATCAGCCCCAGCATTTT.

The chain joins TRBV2 to TRBJ2-7, with D perhaps matching TRBD2 (7 bases). Trimming left V 10 bases short and J 3 bases short, with 31 bases between. CDR1 and CDR2 (germline): SNHLY, FYNNEI. The CDR3 has 18 amino acids. CDR3 region: CAILEGGADSGLVYEQYF. CDR3 coding DNA: TGTGCCATCCTGGAGGGGGGGGCTGATTCGGGATTGGTCTACGAGCAGTACTTC. Variable domain in full (rest from reference TRBV2 and TRBJ2-7): EPEVTQTPSHQVTQMGQEVILRCVPISNHLYFYWYRQILGQKVEFLVSFYNNEISEKSEIFDDQFSVERPDGSNFTLKIRSTKLEDSAMYFCAILEGGADSGLVYEQYFGPGTRLTVT.

V and J are TRBV9 and TRBJ2-7, with 10 bases identical to TRBD1. The CDR3 has 14 amino acids. Germline V lookup: CDR1 SGDLS, CDR2 YYNGEE. V shed 0 bases, J shed 5 bases, and the junction held 2 bases outside the gene matches. In DNA form, the CDR3 reads TGTGCCAGCAGCGTAGAGACAGGGGGCGACGAGCAGTACTTC. Its translation: CASSVETGGDEQYF.

The V gene is TRBV2, the J gene TRBJ2-3; possible D gene TRBD2, 6 bases. Germline V gives CDR1 SNHLY, CDR2 FYNNEI. The CDR3 contains 16 residues. V lost 2 bases, J lost 0 bases, and 12 bases lay in between. DNA for the CDR3: TGTGCCAGCAGTGAACAAGCGGGTTTTAGCACAGATACGCAGTATTTT. Protein product: CASSEQAGFSTDTQYF.

With regard to this clone: The sample has other DNA sequences that encode this CDR3 too. The genes are TRBV5-4 and TRBJ2-5; D is undetermined. Germline V gene sequence: CDR1 SGHNT, CDR2 YYREEE (reference sequence). CDR3 length: 13 amino acids. Trimming cost V 0 bases and J 4 bases, with 7 bases left between them. The CDR3 bases are TGTGCCAGCAGCTTGGAGGTGTCAGAGACCCAGTACTTC. This sequence encodes CASSLEVSETQYF.

The J gene is TRBJ2-7, the V gene TRBV6-6; tentative D call: TRBD2 (5 bases). Germline assignment: CDR1 MNHNY and CDR2 SVGAGI (reference sequence). Trimming removed 2 bases at V and 0 bases at J, with 11 bases between. The CDR3 extends over 15 amino acids. The CDR3 reads CASSYSGGRSYEQYF. DNA of the CDR3: TGTGCCAGCAGTTACAGTGGCGGGCGCTCCTACGAGCAGTACTTC.

The V call is TRBV28, the J call TRBJ2-5, with a tentative D call TRBD2 (6 bases). This CDR3 comprises 14 residues. The V end was cut by 3 bases, the J end by 5 bases, with 13 bases between. Germline V gene lookup returns CDR1 MDHEN and CDR2 SYDVKM. CDR3 DNA: TGTGCCAGCAGTTTTCTCGGGAGCGGTGAGACCCAGTACTTC. Encoded protein: CASSFLGSGETQYF.

The V and J genes are TRBV7-9 and TRBJ2-7, with 7 bases matching TRBD2. CDR1 is SEHNR, CDR2 FQNEAQ, per germline (reference sequence). The CDR3 is 15 amino acids. V was clipped by 2 bases and J by 4 bases; unmatched bases: 8. CDR3 DNA: TGTGCCAGCAGCTTACCCGGGGGGATAGGGTACGAGCAGTACTTC. It encodes CASSLPGGIGYEQYF.

V usage is TRBV11-2 and J usage is TRBJ2-7; a weak D match, TRBD1 (6 bases). This CDR3 is 14 amino acids long. V was clipped by 5 bases and J by 7 bases, with 18 bases between them. Germline values: CDR1 SGHAT, CDR2 FQNNGV. The CDR3 DNA is TGTGCCAGCAGCACCACAGGGAACGTTCGGGAGCAGTACTTC. It translates to CASSTTGNVREQYF.

V gene TRBV28 combines with J gene TRBJ1-1, with D possibly TRBD1 on 5 matching bases. There are 16 residues in the CDR3. The V end lost 4 bases, the J end lost 2 bases, and 17 bases lay between the germline ends. The germline gives CDR1 MDHEN, CDR2 SYDVKM. The CDR3 coding sequence is TGTGCCAGCAGTTCCGAGTCCGGGGGTATAAACACTGAAGCTTTCTTT. Its translation is CASSSESGGINTEAFF.

This chain uses TRBV27 with TRBJ2-2; no clear D gene. The CDR3 has 16 amino acids. V lost 6 bases and J lost 0, with 14 bases in between. CDR1 and CDR2 (germline): MNHEY, SMNVEV (reference sequence). The chain's CDR3 is CASSWIRVTNTGELFF. CDR3 nucleotide sequence: TGTGCCAGCAGCTGGATCCGGGTTACGAACACCGGGGAGCTGTTTTTT.

This chain uses TRBV27 with TRBJ1-5; D possibly corresponds to TRBD1 (5 bases). The CDR3 totals 14 residues. V was shortened by 5 bases and J by 3 bases, with 11 bases between the two germline ends. Per germline, CDR1 MNHEY and CDR2 SMNVEV (reference sequence). The CDR3 nucleotides read TGTGCCAGCAGTCCGATGGGGCTCAATCAGCCCCAGCATTTT. The encoded protein is CASSPMGLNQPQHF.